Sequencing of this TCR beta chain was carried out in a study of graft-versus-host responses after intestinal transplantation. Study-wide findings and caveats: Early post-transplant HvG declines were associated with peak circulating GvH clone levels. GvH clones occurred in recipient marrow; some first appeared in ileum or blood.

Worth noting for this clone: Its antigen is undetermined.

Some clones are missing from TCRdb's copy, which holds only in-frame ones; the method was immunoSEQ multiplex PCR. Of 140,000 or so clones in the sample, around 90% are singletons; the top ten hold roughly 0.19%. The source is a human donor who received an intestinal transplant. This specimen was unstimulated CD4+ T cells sorted from spleen or lymph node cells, taken before intestinal transplant.

CDR3 sequence: CASSSSQLNTEAFF. The CDR3 DNA sequence: TGTGCCAGCAGCTCGTCACAGTTAAACACTGAAGCTTTCTTT. The chain is built from TRBV7-3 and TRBJ1-1; D not resolved. Germline V gene sequence: CDR1 SGHTA, CDR2 FQGTGA. The CDR3 is 14 residues long. Trimming stripped 4 bases from V and 2 bases from J, with 11 bases between.